These 16 T cell receptor beta chains came from one sample sequenced in a study of Tregs in tolerant kidney transplant recipients. TCRdb keeps only in-frame clones here, not all; method: immunoSEQ multiplex PCR. Here the sample spans about 77,000 clones, 95% to 98% being singletons. The specimen comprised CD4+ T cells from blood, sampled before the transplant. The receptor set was obtained from a human donor who received a combined kidney and bone marrow transplant.

This chain uses TRBV28 with TRBJ2-3; 13 bases map to TRBD2. With 3 bases clipped from V and 4 bases from J, the junction kept 4 bases outside the gene matches. Germline assignment: CDR1 MDHEN and CDR2 SYDVKM. The CDR3 has 16 residues. This CDR3 reads CASSFTSGGAADTQYF. CDR3 in DNA: TGTGCCAGCAGTTTCACTAGCGGGGGGGCCGCAGATACGCAGTATTTT.

The V call is TRBV4-3, the J call TRBJ2-7, with 10 bases that match TRBD1. Per germline, CDR1 LGHNA and CDR2 YSLEER. The V segment lost 0 bases and the J segment 7 bases; nucleotides outside the gene matches: 6. The CDR3 covers 15 residues. CDR3 sequence (DNA): TGCGCCAGCAGCCAAGAGCGGACAGGGGGAAGAGAGCAGTACTTC. Protein: CASSQERTGGREQYF.

CDR3 in DNA: TGTGCCAGCAGCTCGTTACAGGGGGGAGAGACCCAGTACTTC. It encodes CASSSLQGGETQYF. V gene TRBV5-4 combines with J gene TRBJ2-5, with 8 bases lining up with TRBD1. The CDR3 is made up of 14 amino acids. V lost 3 bases and J lost 4; bases outside the gene matches: 5. CDR1 and CDR2 (germline): SGHNT, YYREEE (reference sequence).

The rearrangement uses TRBV7-6 and TRBJ2-5; the match to TRBD2 covers 10 bases. V was clipped by 1 base and J by 5 bases; unmatched bases: 10. The CDR3 spans 17 residues. CDR1 is SGHVS, CDR2 FNYEAQ, per germline. This CDR3 reads CASSLEASGGYGETQYF. The CDR3 DNA reads TGTGCCAGCAGCTTAGAGGCTAGCGGGGGTTATGGGGAGACCCAGTACTTC.

This chain connects TRBV19 to TRBJ2-1, with a possible D match to TRBD2 (6 bases). The CDR3 is made up of 12 amino acids. The V gene lost 5 bases and the J gene lost 8 bases, with 10 bases spanning the gap. Germline V CDR1 and CDR2: LNHDA, SQIVND (reference sequence). The CDR3 nucleotides are TGTGCCAGTAGTCCGGGACTGGATGAGCAGTTCTTC. This gives the protein CASSPGLDEQFF. Based on the CDR3 plus reference TRBV19 and TRBJ2-1, the full variable domain is DGGITQSPKYLFRKEGQNVTLSCEQNLNHDAMYWYRQDPGQGLRLIYYSQIVNDFQKGDIAEGYSVSREKKESFPLTVTSAQKNPTAFYLCASSPGLDEQFFGPGTRLTVL.

V usage is TRBV5-1 and J usage is TRBJ2-3, with 7 bases lining up with TRBD1. The ends lost 4 bases at V and 3 bases at J; junction bases unmatched: 2. This CDR3 has 13 amino acids. Looked up from germline, CDR1 is SGHRS and CDR2 is YFSETQ. The CDR3 is CASSTGQTDTQYF. CDR3 coding DNA: TGCGCCAGCAGCACGGGACAGACAGATACGCAGTATTTT.

V usage is TRBV7-2 and J usage is TRBJ1-4, with D unresolved. V lost 1 base and J 4 bases, leaving 7 bases between the germline ends. Germline-derived CDR1 and CDR2 are SGHTA and FQGNSA. The CDR3 covers 14 residues. CDR3 coding DNA: TGTGCCAGCAGCTTAGGTTTCAGTAATGAAAAACTGTTTTTT. Encoded protein: CASSLGFSNEKLFF.

V gene TRBV4-3 combines with J gene TRBJ1-4; 7 positions agree with TRBD1. Germline values: CDR1 LGHNA, CDR2 YSLEER. V lost 1 base, J lost 8 bases, and 7 bases stayed unmatched. The CDR3 covers 15 residues. The CDR3 sequence is CASSQGSHRGEKLFF. The CDR3 DNA sequence: TGCGCCAGCAGCCAAGGTTCACACAGGGGAGAAAAACTGTTTTTT.

V is TRBV4-2 and J is TRBJ2-2; 10 nucleotides align to TRBD2. CDR1 and CDR2 from the germline V gene are LGHNA and YNFKEQ. The CDR3 contains 19 residues. After removal of 1 base from V and 6 bases from J, the junction contained 14 bases not matched to a gene. The CDR3 sequence: CASSQVGKSGGAGAGELFF. CDR3 bases: TGTGCCAGCAGCCAAGTTGGTAAAAGCGGGGGGGCCGGTGCCGGGGAGCTGTTTTTT.

The rearrangement uses TRBV18 and TRBJ1-3; no clear D. The V gene's germline CDR1 is KGHSH and CDR2 LQKENI. V shed 3 bases and J shed 0 bases, with 15 bases lying between them. The CDR3 totals 17 residues. The CDR3 protein is CASSPVTGGSSGNTIYF. CDR3 coding DNA: TGTGCCAGCTCACCTGTTACCGGTGGGAGCTCTGGAAACACCATATATTTT.

This chain connects TRBV18 to TRBJ2-3; TRBD1 matches 7 bases. The CDR3 totals 15 residues. CDR1 KGHSH and CDR2 LQKENI come from the germline V gene. The junction had 4 bases not matched to a gene; V was cut back by 3 bases and J by 1 base. The CDR3 sequence: CASSPDRVGTDTQYF. The CDR3 coding sequence is TGTGCCAGCTCACCCGACAGGGTGGGCACAGATACGCAGTATTTT.

CDR3 sequence reads: CASSLMREKRETQYF. As DNA, the CDR3 is TGTGCCAGCAGTTTAATGCGGGAGAAGAGGGAAACGCAGTATTTT. The gene calls are TRBV27 and TRBJ2-3; 7 bases agree with TRBD2. Trimming cost V 2 bases and J 9 bases; bases outside gene matches: 11. The length of the CDR3 is 15 residues. Germline V CDR1 and CDR2: MNHEY, SMNVEV (reference sequence).

The rearrangement joins TRBV4-3 to TRBJ2-3; 7 positions match TRBD2. J lost 14 bases, V lost 2 bases, and 13 bases had no gene match. The CDR3 length is 14 residues. Looked up from germline, CDR1 is LGHNA and CDR2 is YSLEER. The DNA of the CDR3 is TGCGCCAGCAGCCAAACTTTTACCGGGACTACATGGTATTTT. It yields the protein CASSQTFTGTTWYF.

The gene calls are TRBV7-2 and TRBJ2-7; D uncertain. V lost 2 bases and J 3 bases, leaving 11 bases between the germline ends. CDR3 length: 14 amino acids. Germline V gene lookup returns CDR1 SGHTA and CDR2 FQGNSA. CDR3 amino acids: CASSLKIENYEQYF. The CDR3 coding sequence is TGTGCCAGCAGCTTAAAAATAGAAAACTACGAGCAGTACTTC. Complete variable domain (other parts from reference TRBV7-2 and TRBJ2-7): GAGVSQSPSNKVTEKGKDVELRCDPISGHTALYWYRQSLGQGLEFLIYFQGNSAPDKSGLPSDRFSAERTGGSVSTLTIQRTQQEDSAVYLCASSLKIENYEQYFGPGTRLTVT.

This clone was observed a single time. CDR3 region: CASSGGLAGGVDEQFF. The CDR3 DNA sequence: TGTGCCAGCAGCGGAGGACTAGCGGGAGGGGTGGATGAGCAGTTCTTC. The chain uses TRBV9 and TRBJ2-1, with 15 bases identical to TRBD2. Looked up from germline, CDR1 is SGDLS and CDR2 is YYNGEE. V lost 3 bases to trimming and J lost 8 bases; unmatched junction nucleotides: 6. CDR3 length: 16 residues.

The CDR3 here is CASSLGGRRTDTQYF. The CDR3, as DNA: TGTGCCAGCAGCTTAGGAGGCCGTCGCACAGATACGCAGTATTTT. The rearrangement joins TRBV7-2 to TRBJ2-3; D is undetermined. The CDR3 extends over 15 amino acids. Trimming took off 1 base at V and 1 base at J, with 9 bases between the two ends. Germline assignment: CDR1 SGHTA and CDR2 FQGNSA.